A single sample gave rise to the 7 T cell receptor beta chains below, sequenced in a study of patients and donors after allogeneic stem cell transplantation. TCRdb analysed the RT-PCR reads with MiXCR anew, one entry per CDR3 protein. The sample carries about a million distinct CDR3 sequences, over 15% recorded once. Sequencing was performed on blood, either unsorted or a sorted T cell fraction (not recorded which). Receptor source: a human donor who was either an allogeneic HSCT recipient or a stem cell or donor lymphocyte infusion donor (not recorded which). It is not recorded whose cells these are; they may come from a transplant donor.

The chain links TRBV4-1 to TRBJ2-7; 10 bases map to TRBD2. The CDR3 runs to 17 residues. Trimming removed 0 bases from V and 6 bases from J; junction bases left unmatched: 11. Germline CDR1 is MGHRA and CDR2 is YSYEKL. The CDR3 nucleotides are TGCGCCAGCAGCCAAGATGGGGAAGCGGGAGGGGGCCGCGAGCAGTACTTC. Translating it yields CASSQDGEAGGGREQYF.

The V gene is TRBV19, the J gene TRBJ2-2, with TRBD1 identical over 9 bases. Losses at the gene ends were 3 bases for V and 5 bases for J; bases not matched to a gene: 13. The germline V gene encodes CDR1 LNHDA and CDR2 SQIVND (reference sequence). The CDR3 sequence is 18 residues long. The CDR3 spells CASSIGTGNTRGTGELFF. The CDR3 DNA follows: TGTGCCAGTAGTATTGGGACAGGGAACACGAGGGGGACCGGGGAGCTGTTTTTT. The entire variable domain, with the rest obtained from reference TRBV19 and TRBJ2-2, is as follows: DGGITQSPKYLFRKEGQNVTLSCEQNLNHDAMYWYRQDPGQGLRLIYYSQIVNDFQKGDIAEGYSVSREKKESFPLTVTSAQKNPTAFYLCASSIGTGNTRGTGELFFGEGSRLTVL.

The V and J genes are TRBV10-3 and TRBJ2-2; a possible D gene is TRBD2 (6 bases). Per germline, CDR1 ENHRY and CDR2 SYGVKD. The length of the CDR3 is 18 residues. The germline V and J ends were trimmed by 1 base and 0 bases, with 15 bases remaining between them. The CDR3 DNA reads TGTGCCATCAGTGAGTTAGGTACTAGCAGAACGAACACCGGGGAGCTGTTTTTT. Protein: CAISELGTSRTNTGELFF.

The CDR3 spells CASSQLAAGGTDTQYF. CDR3 DNA: TGTGCCAGCAGCCAATTGGCGGCAGGGGGCACAGATACGCAGTATTTT. This sequence joins TRBV14 and TRBJ2-3; maybe TRBD1 (6 bases). Trimming shortened V by 2 bases and J by 1 base, and 13 bases separated the two germline ends. This CDR3 has 16 amino acids. The germline CDR1 and CDR2 sequences are SGHDN and FVKESK.

This clonotype was seen more than once but under ten times. V usage is TRBV6-2 or TRBV6-3 and J usage is TRBJ2-5; TRBD1 aligns across 8 bases. Losses at the gene ends were 2 bases for V and 6 bases for J; bases not matched to a gene: 14. The CDR3 contains 17 residues. Per germline, CDR1 MNHEY and CDR2 SVGEGT. The CDR3 here is CASSYLQRTGLRKTQYF. For the CDR3, the DNA is TGTGCCAGCAGTTACCTACAAAGGACAGGGCTTCGCAAGACCCAGTACTTC.

The chain uses TRBV20-1 and TRBJ2-7, with a tentative D call TRBD1 (6 bases). There are 12 residues in the CDR3. Germline loops: CDR1 DFQATT, CDR2 SNEGSKA (reference sequence). Trimming removed 6 bases from V and 4 bases from J, with 13 bases in between. CDR3 sequence (DNA): TGCAGTGCCCCTCAAGGGGGTTACGAGCAGTACTTC. This gives the protein CSAPQGGYEQYF.

V and J are TRBV29-1 and TRBJ2-1; 11 bases map to TRBD2. Per germline, CDR1 SQVTM and CDR2 ANQGSEA. Trimming removed 5 bases from V and 0 bases from J; junction bases left unmatched: 9. The CDR3 totals 17 residues. The CDR3 bases are TGCAGCGTTAGACTAGCGGGGCCCCAGAGCTCCTACAATGAGCAGTTCTTC. This encodes CSVRLAGPQSSYNEQFF.